The rows below give T cell receptor beta chains drawn from one sample of a study of CD8 T cells in Susac syndrome. MiXCR was run by TCRdb on the immunoSEQ multiplex PCR reads, yielding one entry per CDR3 protein. In the table there are about 300,000 distinct CDR3 sequences, about 88% of which are singletons. Sequencing was performed on CD8+ T cells from PBMCs. These receptors were obtained from a human donor with multiple sclerosis. Each CDR3 is given with its conserved first and last residue. A D gene is named only where the DNA matches it firmly. The size field is filled for only some rows; it gives once, few, many or a size class.

J gene: TRBJ2-7
D gene: -
V gene: TRBV4-3
clone size: -
CDR3 protein: CASSAQGDEQYF
CDR3 DNA: TGCGCCAGCAGCGCACAGGGTGACGAGCAGTACTTC

J gene: TRBJ1-2
D gene: -
V gene: TRBV19
clone size: -
CDR3 protein: CASSTLNYGYTF
CDR3 DNA: TGTGCCAGTAGTACCCTTAACTATGGCTACACCTTC

J gene: TRBJ1-2
D gene: TRBD1
V gene: TRBV3-1
clone size: -
CDR3 protein: CASSLLTGGYGYTF
CDR3 DNA: TGTGCCAGCAGCCTCTTGACAGGGGGCTATGGCTACACCTTC

J gene: TRBJ1-4
D gene: TRBD1
V gene: TRBV27
clone size: once
CDR3 protein: CASSSLTGDDEKLFF
CDR3 DNA: TGTGCCAGCAGTTCCTTAACAGGGGACGATGAAAAACTGTTTTTT

J gene: TRBJ2-7
D gene: TRBD1
V gene: TRBV9
clone size: few
CDR3 protein: CASSPGGANEQYF
CDR3 DNA: TGTGCCAGCAGCCCAGGGGGTGCGAACGAGCAGTACTTC

J gene: TRBJ2-2
D gene: -
V gene: TRBV9
clone size: -
CDR3 protein: CASSVDPGSGGTGELFF
CDR3 DNA: TGTGCCAGCAGCGTAGATCCCGGGAGCGGAGGAACCGGGGAGCTGTTTTTT

J gene: TRBJ2-7
D gene: TRBD2
V gene: TRBV4-2
clone size: -
CDR3 protein: CASSQGLAGMSYEQYF
CDR3 DNA: TGTGCCAGCAGCCAAGGACTAGCGGGGATGTCCTACGAGCAGTACTTC

J gene: TRBJ2-3
D gene: -
V gene: TRBV29-1
clone size: -
CDR3 protein: CSVEYGTSTDTQYF
CDR3 DNA: TGCAGCGTTGAATACGGCACAAGCACAGATACGCAGTATTTT

J gene: TRBJ2-7
D gene: -
V gene: TRBV14
clone size: -
CDR3 protein: CASSQDHGRGSPYEQYF
CDR3 DNA: TGTGCCAGCAGCCAAGATCATGGCAGGGGATCGCCCTACGAGCAGTACTTC

J gene: TRBJ1-2
D gene: -
V gene: TRBV19
clone size: -
CDR3 protein: CASSIGSRGRYGYTF
CDR3 DNA: TGTGCCAGTAGTATCGGGTCCCGGGGCCGCTATGGCTACACCTTC

J gene: TRBJ2-2
D gene: -
V gene: TRBV4-3
clone size: -
CDR3 protein: CASSQQGTTGELFF
CDR3 DNA: TGCGCCAGCAGCCAACAGGGGACCACCGGGGAGCTGTTTTTT

J gene: TRBJ2-7
D gene: -
V gene: TRBV12-3/TRBV12-4
clone size: -
CDR3 protein: CASSHGPEQYF
CDR3 DNA: TGTGCCAGCAGTCACGGGCCAGAGCAGTACTTC

J gene: TRBJ2-7
D gene: TRBD2
V gene: TRBV7-8
clone size: -
CDR3 protein: CASSWSGASYEQYF
CDR3 DNA: TGTGCCAGCAGCTGGAGCGGGGCCTCCTACGAGCAGTACTTC

J gene: TRBJ2-1
D gene: -
V gene: TRBV6-1
clone size: -
CDR3 protein: CASNTPMEQFF
CDR3 DNA: TGTGCCAGCAATACCCCGATGGAGCAGTTCTTC

J gene: TRBJ2-5
D gene: -
V gene: TRBV28
clone size: -
CDR3 protein: CASSLGTGLQETQYF
CDR3 DNA: TGTGCCAGCAGTTTAGGCACAGGTCTACAAGAGACCCAGTACTTC